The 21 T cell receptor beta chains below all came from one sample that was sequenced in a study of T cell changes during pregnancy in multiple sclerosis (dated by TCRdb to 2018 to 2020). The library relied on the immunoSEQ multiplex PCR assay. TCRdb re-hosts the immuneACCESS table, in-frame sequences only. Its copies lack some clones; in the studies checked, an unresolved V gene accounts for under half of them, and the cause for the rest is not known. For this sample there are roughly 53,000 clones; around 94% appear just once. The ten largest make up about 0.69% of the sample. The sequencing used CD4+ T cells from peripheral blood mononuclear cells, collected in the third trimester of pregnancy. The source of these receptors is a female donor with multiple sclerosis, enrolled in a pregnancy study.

CDR3 nucleotide sequence: TGCGCCAGCAGCCTCCGGGACAGCTTCACAGATACGCAGTATTTT. This encodes CASSLRDSFTDTQYF. The chain has TRBV5-1 and TRBJ2-3; 7 bases are a match to TRBD1. CDR3 length: 15 residues. Germline-derived CDR1 and CDR2 are SGHRS and YFSETQ. The J segment lost 2 bases and the V segment lost 4 bases, leaving 7 bases of the junction unmatched.

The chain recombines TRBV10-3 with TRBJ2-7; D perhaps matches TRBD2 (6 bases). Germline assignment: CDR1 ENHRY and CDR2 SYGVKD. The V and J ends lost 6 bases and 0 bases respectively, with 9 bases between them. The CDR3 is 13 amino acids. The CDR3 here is CAIRDGGSYEQYF. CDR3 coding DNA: TGTGCCATCAGAGACGGGGGCTCCTACGAGCAGTACTTC.

In DNA, the CDR3 is TGTGCCAGCAGCCTCGACAGGGGACCCTACAATGAGCAGTTCTTC. This encodes CASSLDRGPYNEQFF. The chain carries TRBV14 and TRBJ2-1; 8 bases align to TRBD1. The CDR3 loop spans 15 amino acids. V gave up 4 bases and J gave up 2 bases; unmatched junction bases: 4. The germline V gene encodes CDR1 SGHDN and CDR2 FVKESK.

DNA of the CDR3: TGTGCCAGCACCTTAGACAGGGCGATAAGTAACTATGGCTACACCTTC. As protein: CASTLDRAISNYGYTF. The rearrangement links TRBV5-4 to TRBJ1-2; 7 bases map to TRBD1. This CDR3 spans 16 amino acids. CDR1 and CDR2 from the germline V gene are SGHNT and YYREEE (reference sequence). Unmatched junction bases numbered 12, after V lost 6 bases and J lost 1 base. Full variable domain (missing parts from reference TRBV5-4 and TRBJ1-2): ETGVTQSPTHLIKTRGQQVTLRCSSQSGHNTVSWYQQALGQGPQFIFQYYREEENGRGNFPPRFSGLQFPNYSSELNVNALELDDSALYLCASTLDRAISNYGYTFGSGTRLTVV.

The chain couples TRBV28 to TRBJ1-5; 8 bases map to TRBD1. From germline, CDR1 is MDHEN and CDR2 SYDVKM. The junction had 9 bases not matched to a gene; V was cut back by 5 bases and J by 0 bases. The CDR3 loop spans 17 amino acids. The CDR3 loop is CASSRTGSEYSNQPQHF. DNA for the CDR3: TGTGCCAGCAGTCGGACAGGGTCGGAGTATAGCAATCAGCCCCAGCATTTT.

CDR3 loop: CASSLLGLDRGEEAFF. The CDR3 nucleotides read TGCGCCAGCAGCTTGTTAGGTCTGGACAGGGGGGAAGAAGCTTTCTTT. V usage is TRBV5-1 and J usage is TRBJ1-1; 10 nucleotides align to TRBD1. Germline values: CDR1 SGHRS, CDR2 YFSETQ. The CDR3 is 16 residues long. After removal of 1 base from V and 8 bases from J, the junction contained 11 bases not matched to a gene.

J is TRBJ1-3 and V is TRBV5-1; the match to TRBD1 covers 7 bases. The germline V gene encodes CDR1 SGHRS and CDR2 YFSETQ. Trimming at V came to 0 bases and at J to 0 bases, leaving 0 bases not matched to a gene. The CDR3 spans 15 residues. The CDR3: CASSLGTGSGNTIYF. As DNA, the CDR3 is TGCGCCAGCAGCTTGGGGACAGGCTCTGGAAACACCATATATTTT.

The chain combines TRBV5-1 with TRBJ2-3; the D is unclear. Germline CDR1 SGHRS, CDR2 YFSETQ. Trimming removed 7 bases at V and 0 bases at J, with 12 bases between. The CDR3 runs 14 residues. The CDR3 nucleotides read TGCGCCAGCGGGCGAAGTTCTAGCACAGATACGCAGTATTTT. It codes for CASGRSSSTDTQYF.

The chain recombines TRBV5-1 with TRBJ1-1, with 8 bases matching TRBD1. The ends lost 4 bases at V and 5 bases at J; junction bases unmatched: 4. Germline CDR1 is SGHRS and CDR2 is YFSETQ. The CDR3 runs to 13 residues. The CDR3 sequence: CASSIRGRTEAFF. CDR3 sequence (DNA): TGCGCCAGCAGCATCAGGGGGCGGACTGAAGCTTTCTTT.

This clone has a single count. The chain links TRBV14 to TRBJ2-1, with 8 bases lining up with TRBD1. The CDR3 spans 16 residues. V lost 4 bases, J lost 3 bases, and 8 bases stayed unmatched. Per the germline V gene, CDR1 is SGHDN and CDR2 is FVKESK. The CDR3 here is CASSPGQAIVYNEQFF. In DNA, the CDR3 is TGTGCCAGCAGCCCGGGACAGGCGATCGTCTACAATGAGCAGTTCTTC.

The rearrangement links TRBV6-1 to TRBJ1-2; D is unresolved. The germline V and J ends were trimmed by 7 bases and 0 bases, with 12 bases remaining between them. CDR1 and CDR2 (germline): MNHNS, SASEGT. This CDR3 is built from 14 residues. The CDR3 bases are TGTGCCAGCAATGTCAGAAGATCTAACTATGGCTACACCTTC. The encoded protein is CASNVRRSNYGYTF.

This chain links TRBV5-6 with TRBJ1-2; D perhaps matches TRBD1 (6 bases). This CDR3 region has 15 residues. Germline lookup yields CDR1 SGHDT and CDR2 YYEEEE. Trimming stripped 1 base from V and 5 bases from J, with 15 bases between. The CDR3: CASSLLSGTLYGYTF. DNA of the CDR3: TGTGCCAGCAGCTTGTTAAGCGGGACACTATATGGCTACACCTTC. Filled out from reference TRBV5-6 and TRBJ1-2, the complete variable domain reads DAGVTQSPTHLIKTRGQQVTLRCSPKSGHDTVSWYQQALGQGPQFIFQYYEEEERQRGNFPDRFSGHQFPNYSSELNVNALLLGDSALYLCASSLLSGTLYGYTFGSGTRLTVV.

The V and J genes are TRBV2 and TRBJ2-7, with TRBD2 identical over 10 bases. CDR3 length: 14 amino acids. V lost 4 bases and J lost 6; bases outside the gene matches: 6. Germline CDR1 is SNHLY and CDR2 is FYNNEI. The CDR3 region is CASSVLAGESEQYF. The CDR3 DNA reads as TGTGCCAGCAGTGTCCTAGCGGGAGAAAGCGAGCAGTACTTC.

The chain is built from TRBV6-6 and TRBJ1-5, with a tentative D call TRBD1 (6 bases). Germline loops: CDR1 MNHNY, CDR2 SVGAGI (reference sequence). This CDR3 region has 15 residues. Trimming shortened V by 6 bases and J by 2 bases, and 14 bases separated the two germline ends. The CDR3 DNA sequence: TGTGCCAGCAGGTTACAGGGCGCGGGCAATCAGCCCCAGCATTTT. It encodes CASRLQGAGNQPQHF.

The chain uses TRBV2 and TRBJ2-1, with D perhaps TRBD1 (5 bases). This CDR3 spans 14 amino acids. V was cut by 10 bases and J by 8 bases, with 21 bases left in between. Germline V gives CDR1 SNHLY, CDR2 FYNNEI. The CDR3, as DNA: TGTGCCACTCAAGCAGGGTCAACGGTTGATGAGCAGTTCTTC. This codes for CATQAGSTVDEQFF. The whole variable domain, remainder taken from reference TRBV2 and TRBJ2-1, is EPEVTQTPSHQVTQMGQEVILRCVPISNHLYFYWYRQILGQKVEFLVSFYNNEISEKSEIFDDQFSVERPDGSNFTLKIRSTKLEDSAMYFCATQAGSTVDEQFFGPGTRLTVL.

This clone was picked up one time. CDR3 loop: CSVDAPGTGGGGYTF. The DNA for the CDR3 is TGCAGCGTTGATGCCCCCGGGACAGGGGGCGGAGGCTACACCTTC. The chain carries TRBV29-1 and TRBJ1-2; the match to TRBD1 covers 12 bases. The CDR3 spans 15 residues. V gave up 3 bases and J gave up 8 bases; unmatched junction bases: 10. CDR1 is SQVTM and CDR2 is ANQGSEA in the germline V gene.

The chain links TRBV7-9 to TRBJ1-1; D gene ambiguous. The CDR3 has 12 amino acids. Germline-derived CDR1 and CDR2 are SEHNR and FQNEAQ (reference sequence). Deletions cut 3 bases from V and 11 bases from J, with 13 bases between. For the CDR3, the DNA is TGTGCCAGCAGCTTTTCGTCCAGGAGGGCTTTCTTT. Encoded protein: CASSFSSRRAFF.

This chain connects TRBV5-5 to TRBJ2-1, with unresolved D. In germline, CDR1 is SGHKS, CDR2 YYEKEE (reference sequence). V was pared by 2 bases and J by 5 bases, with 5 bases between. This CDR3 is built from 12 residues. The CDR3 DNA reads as TGTGCCAGCAGCTTTAGTGACAATGAGCAGTTCTTC. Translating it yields CASSFSDNEQFF. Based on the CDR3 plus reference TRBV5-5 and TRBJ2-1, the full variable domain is DAGVTQSPTHLIKTRGQQVTLRCSPISGHKSVSWYQQVLGQGPQFIFQYYEKEERGRGNFPDRFSARQFPNYSSELNVNALLLGDSALYLCASSFSDNEQFFGPGTRLTVL.

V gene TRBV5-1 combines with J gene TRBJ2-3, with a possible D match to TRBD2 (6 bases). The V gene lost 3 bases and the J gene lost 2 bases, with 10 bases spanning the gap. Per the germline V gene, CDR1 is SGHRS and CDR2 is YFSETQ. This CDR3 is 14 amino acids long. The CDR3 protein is CASSWRGNTDTQYF. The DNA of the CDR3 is TGCGCCAGCAGCTGGCGGGGCAACACAGATACGCAGTATTTT.

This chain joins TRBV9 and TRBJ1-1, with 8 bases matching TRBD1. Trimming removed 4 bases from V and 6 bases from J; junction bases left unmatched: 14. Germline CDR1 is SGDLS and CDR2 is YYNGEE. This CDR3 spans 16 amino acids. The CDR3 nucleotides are TGTGCCAGCAGCTACCTCGACACTAACAGGGGGGCTGAAGCTTTCTTT. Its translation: CASSYLDTNRGAEAFF.

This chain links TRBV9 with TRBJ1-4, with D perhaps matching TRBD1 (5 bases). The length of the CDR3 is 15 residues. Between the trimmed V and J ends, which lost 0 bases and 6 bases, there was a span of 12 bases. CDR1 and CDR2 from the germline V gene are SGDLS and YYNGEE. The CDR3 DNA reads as TGTGCCAGCAGCGTAGCTAGGGGAGGAGATGAAAAACTGTTTTTT. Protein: CASSVARGGDEKLFF.